The rows below give T cell receptor beta chains drawn from one sample of a study of T-cell memory formation after mild COVID-19. TCRdb reprocessed the 5' RACE reads with MiXCR, giving one entry per CDR3 protein. The sample has about 360,000 distinct CDR3 sequences; around 15% are singletons. Input material: PBMCs or a T cell subset sorted from them (not recorded which). These TCRs come from a man between 18 and 29 years old who had mild COVID-19 (a few samples of this study predate the infection). Cell type and time point are not known. Each CDR3 is given with its conserved first and last residue. Each record gives: V gene, J gene, D gene, clone size, CDR3 DNA, CDR3 protein. D genes are given only for firm matches. Clone size is stated in some rows and not others, as once, few, many or a class when expanded.

TRBV29-1,TRBJ2-5,TRBD2,once,TGCAGCGCGGAAGCTAGCGGCCAAGAGACCCAGTACTTC,CSAEASGQETQYF
TRBV20-1,TRBJ1-1,-,few,TGCAGTGCTAGAGACTGGGAGGGCCTGAACACTGAAGCTTTCTTT,CSARDWEGLNTEAFF
TRBV20-1,TRBJ2-4,-,many,TGCAGTGCTAGAGATCAGCGACAGAAAAACATTCAGTACTTC,CSARDQRQKNIQYF
TRBV4-3,TRBJ1-6,TRBD1,-,TGCGCCAGCAGCCAAGAACAGGGGATTGTAGGCTCACCCCTCCACTTT,CASSQEQGIVGSPLHF
TRBV12-3/TRBV12-4,TRBJ2-2,-,-,TGTGCCAGCAGCCAGGGGCAGGCCGTCTCCGGGGAGCTGTTTTTT,CASSQGQAVSGELFF
TRBV4-1,TRBJ2-3,-,few,TGCGCCAGCAGCCGCAACTTGTTCGATACGCAGTATTTT,CASSRNLFDTQYF
TRBV18,TRBJ1-2,-,-,TGTGCCAGCTCACCGGCCACCGCCCTCCAAGGCTATGGCTACACCTTC,CASSPATALQGYGYTF
TRBV19,TRBJ2-7,-,few,TGTGCCAGTAGTGATGACTACGAGCAGTACTTC,CASSDDYEQYF
TRBV6-5,TRBJ1-1,TRBD1,-,TGTGCCAGCAGACAGGACAGGACGAACACTGAAGCTTTCTTT,CASRQDRTNTEAFF
TRBV19,TRBJ1-5,-,few,TGTGCCAGTAGTCCCCCCAGGGGTCAGCCCCAGCATTTT,CASSPPRGQPQHF
TRBV11-2,TRBJ1-1,-,-,TGTGCCAGCAGCCTCACGGGCGACAGCACTGAAGCTTTCTTT,CASSLTGDSTEAFF
TRBV6-2/TRBV6-3,TRBJ1-1,-,few,TGTGCCAGCAGACAGGGAACTGAAGCTTTCTTT,CASRQGTEAFF
TRBV5-5,TRBJ2-5,TRBD1,-,TGTGCCAGCAGCTTGGGGCCCTCCGGGACAGGGCTCCAAGAGACCCAGTACTTC,CASSLGPSGTGLQETQYF
TRBV7-8,TRBJ2-1,TRBD2,many,TGTGCCAGCAGCCTCGAGGGACTAGCACACCCCAGGAATGAGCAGTTCTTC,CASSLEGLAHPRNEQFF
TRBV5-1,TRBJ1-1,TRBD1,many,TGCGCCAGCAGCTTTACAGGGGAGACTGAAGCTTTCTTT,CASSFTGETEAFF
TRBV12-3/TRBV12-4,TRBJ2-5,TRBD1,-,TGTGCCAGCAGTTGGAGGACAGGGGGGGAGACCCAGTACTTC,CASSWRTGGETQYF
TRBV5-1,TRBJ2-3,-,few,TGCGCCAGCAGCCCCAGGGGGGTGGGGTACACAGATACGCAGTATTTT,CASSPRGVGYTDTQYF
TRBV6-2/TRBV6-3,TRBJ2-1,TRBD1,-,TGTGCCAGCAGTCCACAGGGGGTTCGGTACAATGAGCAGTTCTTC,CASSPQGVRYNEQFF
TRBV6-5,TRBJ1-2,TRBD1,-,TGTGCCAGCAGTTGGGACAGGATCGACGGCTACACCTTC,CASSWDRIDGYTF
TRBV2,TRBJ1-1,-,-,TGTGCCAGCAACTCACAGGTGAACACTGAAGCTTTCTTT,CASNSQVNTEAFF
TRBV6-5,TRBJ2-5,TRBD2,-,TGTGCCAGCAGTTATTTAGGGGTCGGGGGGTTAGCGACCCAGTACTTC,CASSYLGVGGLATQYF
TRBV3-1,TRBJ2-1,-,many,TGTGCCAGCAGCCAAGATTCCCCACCCACCTACAATGAGCAGTTCTTC,CASSQDSPPTYNEQFF
TRBV5-1,TRBJ1-3,-,-,TGCGCCAGCAGCTCGGGACACTTCTCTGGAAACACCATATATTTT,CASSSGHFSGNTIYF
TRBV10-1,TRBJ1-2,-,few,TGCGCCAGCAGTGGGAACAATCTGGATGGCTACACCTTC,CASSGNNLDGYTF